The 13 T cell receptor beta chains given below trace back to one sample, sequenced in a study of T cell repertoires in cytomegalovirus infection. Each CDR3 protein is one row after TCRdb ran MiXCR on the reads. The repertoire holds about 320,000 distinct CDR3 sequences, with more than 8% as singletons. The sequencing input was PBMCs. The receptors were sampled from a human donor in good health (CMV status not recorded). Some clones in this sample may be carry-over from other donors' samples.

The V gene is TRBV18, the J gene TRBJ2-7, with a possible D match to TRBD1 (5 bases). CDR3 size: 14 residues. With 2 bases removed from V and 3 bases from J, the gap between germline ends came to 11 bases. Germline lookup yields CDR1 KGHSH and CDR2 LQKENI. CDR3 protein: CASSPRGTSYEQYF. The CDR3, as DNA: TGTGCCAGCTCACCAAGGGGCACCAGCTACGAGCAGTACTTC.

The chain uses TRBV2 and TRBJ1-2; possible D gene TRBD1, 6 bases. V lost 6 bases, J lost 6 bases, and 17 bases lay in between. This CDR3 region has 14 residues. Per germline, CDR1 SNHLY and CDR2 FYNNEI. The CDR3 sequence: CASRASTGSNGYTF. In nucleotides, the CDR3 is TGTGCCAGCAGAGCCTCCACAGGGAGCAATGGCTACACCTTC.

This chain joins TRBV7-6 and TRBJ1-5; TRBD1 aligns across 7 bases. There are 16 residues in the CDR3. Germline lookup yields CDR1 SGHVS and CDR2 FNYEAQ. The V and J ends lost 1 base and 4 bases, in that order; junction bases with no gene match: 7. CDR3 in amino acids: CASSLEPTGKNQPQHF. The DNA of the CDR3 is TGTGCCAGCAGCTTAGAACCGACAGGGAAGAATCAGCCCCAGCATTTT.

This clonotype came up a few times. The V gene is TRBV7-2, the J gene TRBJ2-1, with 9 positions matching TRBD2. V lost 1 base to trimming and J lost 6 bases; unmatched junction nucleotides: 4. Germline CDR1 and CDR2: SGHTA and FQGNSA. The CDR3 has 15 amino acids. CDR3 sequence: CASSLESGGFNEQFF. The CDR3 region has the DNA TGTGCCAGCAGCTTAGAAAGCGGGGGGTTCAATGAGCAGTTCTTC.

The sample holds a few counts of this clonotype. This chain uses TRBV7-2 with TRBJ1-5; D perhaps matches TRBD1 (5 bases). V dropped 0 bases and J dropped 6 bases, with 9 bases sitting between them. The CDR3 consists of 14 residues. Germline V gene data show CDR1 as SGHTA and CDR2 as FQGNSA. The CDR3 bases are TGTGCCAGCAGCTTAGCGGGAGGGGTTCAGCCCCAGCATTTT. Translating gives CASSLAGGVQPQHF. Combining the CDR3 with reference TRBV7-2 and TRBJ1-5 gives the whole variable domain GAGVSQSPSNKVTEKGKDVELRCDPISGHTALYWYRQSLGQGLEFLIYFQGNSAPDKSGLPSDRFSAERTGGSVSTLTIQRTQQEDSAVYLCASSLAGGVQPQHFGDGTRLSIL.

In its sample, this clonotype was seen a few times. The CDR3 sequence: CASSSGLGSGTQYF. CDR3 nucleotide sequence: TGTGCCAGCAGCTCGGGACTAGGATCTGGGACGCAGTATTTT. The chain couples TRBV5-6 to TRBJ2-3; TRBD2 matches 8 bases. With V trimmed by 3 bases and J by 9 bases, 9 bases remained unmatched. The CDR3 runs 14 residues. CDR1 and CDR2 from the germline V gene are SGHDT and YYEEEE.

The gene calls are TRBV27 and TRBJ2-5; tentative D call: TRBD2 (6 bases). Trimming cost V 6 bases and J 5 bases, with 16 bases left between them. The CDR3 extends over 14 amino acids. Germline V gives CDR1 MNHEY, CDR2 SMNVEV (reference sequence). The DNA of the CDR3 is TGTGCCAGCAGGCCGTTGGGGGGAGGTGAGACCCAGTACTTC. It specifies CASRPLGGGETQYF.

This chain links TRBV2 with TRBJ2-5; 11 bases fit TRBD1. Germline CDR1 SNHLY, CDR2 FYNNEI. V shed 10 bases, J shed 4 bases, and the junction held 11 bases outside the gene matches. This CDR3 region has 15 residues. CDR3 protein: CANKGTGGRRETQYF. CDR3 sequence (DNA): TGTGCCAACAAGGGGACAGGGGGTCGTCGAGAGACCCAGTACTTC.

This clonotype has just a few counts. The chain employs TRBV6-1 and TRBJ2-1, with no clear D. Germline-derived CDR1 and CDR2 are MNHNS and SASEGT. The length of the CDR3 is 14 residues. Trimming stripped 2 bases from V and 3 bases from J, with 8 bases between. The CDR3 region has the DNA TGTGCCAGCAGTGAATGGGATATCTACAATGAGCAGTTCTTC. Its translation is CASSEWDIYNEQFF.

To note about this clonotype: This CDR3 is missing its conserved last phenylalanine or tryptophan, likely due to a read error. The chain links TRBV7-8 to TRBJ2-5; D remains ambiguous. Germline V gene sequence: CDR1 SGHVS, CDR2 FQNEAQ. The CDR3 runs to 14 residues. Trimming removed 2 bases at V and 7 bases at J, with 14 bases between. In nucleotides, the CDR3 is TGTGCCAGCAGCTTAAGGCCAGCCCCTTTGACCCAGTACTGC. Amino acid sequence: CASSLRPAPLTQYC.

This clonotype occurred a few times. The chain links TRBV28 to TRBJ1-1, with TRBD1 as a possible D gene (6 bases). Germline assignment: CDR1 MDHEN and CDR2 SYDVKM. The V gene lost 5 bases and the J gene lost 1 base, with 11 bases spanning the gap. CDR3 length: 14 residues. The CDR3 coding sequence is TGTGCCAGCAGTCCCGGGACACGGAACACTGAAGCTTTCTTT. Translation: CASSPGTRNTEAFF.

The chain employs TRBV15 and TRBJ2-3, with 9 positions matching TRBD1. Germline V CDR1 and CDR2: LNHNV, YYDKDF (reference sequence). The CDR3 runs 15 residues. Trimming removed 1 base from V and 1 base from J; junction bases left unmatched: 0. The CDR3 coding sequence is TGTGCCACCAGCAGAGGACAGGGGGGCACAGATACGCAGTATTTT. Encoded protein: CATSRGQGGTDTQYF.

This clonotype was seen a few times. This chain links TRBV20-1 with TRBJ2-1; a weak D match, TRBD1 (6 bases). Trimming pared 2 bases from V and 4 bases from J, leaving 6 bases between. From germline, CDR1 is DFQATT and CDR2 SNEGSKA (reference sequence). The CDR3 sequence is 12 residues long. The DNA for the CDR3 is TGCAGTGCTAGAAGGGGGTACAATGAGCAGTTCTTC. Its translation is CSARRGYNEQFF.